This T cell receptor (beta chain) was found in a study of T cells in localized non-small cell lung cancer. Study-wide points: Only one tumor region was sequenced, so heterogeneity remains possible. Uninvolved adjacent lung had more T cell clonality than any other tissue, topping tumor.

This clone has a handful of counts. Antigen unknown. The CDR3 extends over 13 amino acids. CDR1 MNHGY and CDR2 SAAAGT come from the germline V gene. Trimming left V 6 bases short and J 2 bases short, with 10 bases between. Profiled with immunoSEQ multiplex PCR; TCRdb holds only in-frame clones, not every one. The sample yields over 1,500 clones, roughly 25% seen once. Here the sequenced sample was lung tumor tissue, taken before any cancer treatment. V gene TRBV6-8 combines with J gene TRBJ2-5, with D unclear. The source is a woman aged 40-75 years with stage III lung adenocarcinoma. The CDR3 DNA reads as TGTGCCAGCAGGACGCCTCGTCAAGAGACCCAGTACTTC. It translates to CASRTPRQETQYF.